This entry is about one T cell receptor (beta chain). There are many counts of this clonotype. What this receptor recognizes is not known. One base away there is no much larger clone; base qualities are not given. This sample is drawn from a study of T cells in Graves' hyperthyroidism and ophthalmopathy (dated by TCRdb to about 2019). The study in broad terms: A discovery cohort of roughly 100 patients, about 40 with Graves' ophthalmopathy and approximately 60 with stable Graves' hyperthyroidism, was used to find distinguishing TCR V-J signatures. An independent validation cohort of under 20 hyperthyroidism patients and about 15 patients who later progressed to ophthalmopathy tested prospective prediction of ophthalmopathy. Once sampling was done, hyperthyroidism patients were given methimazole at a starting dose of 30 mg daily, whereas ophthalmopathy patients were given high-dose intravenous methylprednisolone. The paper describes TCR Vbeta CDR3 sequencing of some 130 peripheral blood samples, made up of 43 ophthalmopathy patients, more than 70 hyperthyroidism patients and roughly 17 progressor patients. The study also compared thyroid tissue and blood T-cell repertoires from about six Graves' hyperthyroidism patients. The 90 or so discovery patients were randomly split 7:3 into training and test sets. General findings and caveats noted by the study authors: In validation, the model predicted progression to ophthalmopathy with over 65% sensitivity and around 72% specificity, a median of around 6.6 months before onset. No statistical method was used to set the sample size in advance, and investigators knew the group allocation. In cross-validation, a model built on a 13 V-J signature told ophthalmopathy apart from stable hyperthyroidism with roughly 87% sensitivity and approximately 84% specificity, and in testing the same model reached 80%/75%. Most expanded thyroid clonotypes (frequency above 0.001) were also detected in blood, suggesting blood repertoires may reflect thyroid immune responses.

Stable Graves' hyperthyroidism was defined as no progression to ophthalmopathy during 18 months of follow-up. Hyperthyroidism patients were newly diagnosed, with disease duration under 2 months, and aged 18 to 65 years. The study excluded patients with uncontrolled infections, other autoimmune diseases, pregnancy or lactation. Clinical symptoms, serum thyroxine and TRAb, thyroid ultrasound, and orbital computed tomography formed the basis for the diagnoses. Total RNA was extracted using Trizol reagent, and RNA quality was assessed on an Agilent 2100 Bioanalyzer. For this chain, trimming is 4 bases at the V end and 2 bases at the J end, and the number of junction bases without a gene match is 7. From the cysteine through the phenylalanine, the CDR3 covers 14 amino acids. Solely the CDR3 DNA is kept, with 42 bases framed from the first base. CDR1 and CDR2 are drawn from the germline V gene (reference sequence): DFQATT, SNEGSKA.

Amplification of TCR beta CDR3 regions was carried out from RNA transcripts. The first round of RT-PCR for the TCR CDR3 was performed with the HTBI primer set and the Qiagen OneStep RT-PCR kit. Libraries were constructed in a second round of multiplex PCR, after which size selection and purification were performed. The libraries were sequenced on an Illumina HiSeq2000 using paired-end 100 bp reads. The original pipeline was this. Raw data were processed with SOAPnuke, discarding reads with adapters, uncalled bases, mean Phred below 15, or no exact constant-primer or identifier match. High-quality paired reads were merged with COPE v1.2.5, and unique nucleotide sequences were defined as clonotypes. MiTCR v1.1 was used to align clonotypes to the IMGT TRBV, TRBD and TRBJ reference segments. The analysis included only V-J combinations with a frequency above 0.0001, which together covered roughly 99% of the repertoires. The TCS score was defined as F50 (clonal expansion) divided by E x V (chaos), with BLOSUM62-based TCRdist calculated between CDR3 peptides within each V-J. Welch's t-statistics and random forest reduced around 550 V-J features to roughly 13, which were used in a naive Bayes classifier (R e1071). Thyroid-blood repertoire similarity was quantified with the Morisita-Horn index. Using fastp trimming at Q25 and MiXCR clonotype assembly, TCRdb reanalyzed the public sequencing data and kept in-frame beta chains. All rows with the same CDR3 protein become a single entry with the most common DNA and genes. TCRdb, not the authors, supplied the V and J calls. Within this sample are about 98,000 distinct CDR3 sequences, with about 40% of them counted one time only. The leading ten clones occupy roughly 10% of the sample.

The source material was peripheral blood or thyroid tissue (not recorded which). The TCR was taken from a woman aged 30 to 39 with Graves' hyperthyroidism. The V and J genes are TRBV20-1 and TRBJ2-7, with 8 bases in between that match TRBD2. The DNA sequence is given as TGCAGTGCTATAAGCGGGAGAGTCGCCTACGAGCAGTACTTC. Its protein is CSAISGRVAYEQYF.